This T cell receptor (beta chain) appears in the sequencing data of a study of beta chain features in type 1 diabetes. Study results and limitations: Shortening that was moderate but significant affected the TCRB CDR3s of Type 1 diabetes patients in all four CD4+ subsets. Equally in patients and controls, PCR might preferentially amplify shorter templates. Patients' naive, central memory and Treg TCRB repertoires seemed closer to one another than those of healthy donors.

Sorting that relied on CD45RO/CCR7/CD25/CD127/CD95/CD27 yielded CD4+ naive, central memory, regulatory and stem cell-like memory cells. Expressed TCRB transcripts were sequenced because the isolated RNA had all been reverse transcribed beforehand. Data came from immunoSEQ multiplex PCR; TCRdb stores just in-frame clones and leaves some out. The sample carries approximately 57,000 clones, 50% to 55% recorded once. The V and J ends lost 3 bases and 0 bases respectively, with 6 bases between them. This CDR3 contains 14 residues. Looked up from germline, CDR1 is SGHDT and CDR2 is YYEEEE. Comment on this clone: Its matching antigen is unknown.

The sequence came from a woman aged 40 to 50 with type 1 diabetes. This chain joins TRBV5-6 and TRBJ1-4, with no clear D. The sample consisted of Tregs from blood. The CDR3 coding sequence is TGTGCCAGCAGCTCACAGTCAACTAATGAAAAACTGTTTTTT. Its protein product is CASSSQSTNEKLFF.